The present entry profiles one T cell receptor (beta chain) with its context. This clone was counted between two and nine times. Its antigen is currently not known. The input lacks base qualities; no much larger clone sits a single base away. The immunoSEQ Assay was the method used to sequence TCRbeta CDR3 regions. After extraction, genomic DNA underwent amplification by bias-controlled multiplex PCR, followed by high-throughput sequencing. Per the source publication's procedure: To quantify the absolute abundance of every unique TCRbeta CDR3 region, sequences were collapsed and filtered. T cell fraction was estimated by normalization of TCRbeta template counts to usable DNA, with usable DNA being measured through amplification of reference genes present in all nucleated cells. Repertoire TCRs were annotated as SARS-CoV-2-specific by exact matching of V gene, CDR3 amino acid sequence and J gene to a known reactive TCR set. The reference SARS-CoV-2 TCR set was derived from MIRA and filtered for enrichment in COVID-19-positive ImmuneCODE repertoires, a step that removed public or cross-reactive TCRs. Drawing on the MIRA antigens, annotated TCRs were analysed further at the level of specific ORF or position within ORF. Depth was the summed frequency of annotated unique rearrangements, while breadth was defined as annotated unique rearrangements over total unique productive rearrangements. Two-sided Wilcoxon rank-sum tests were used to compare TCR breadth between groups. TCRdb carries this immuneACCESS record with in-frame sequences only. Its versions omit some clonotypes, under half of them owing to an unresolved V gene in the studies checked, with the rest unexplained. V and J calls and clone size follow that table, whereas D and trimming were derived from the DNA. The sample yields a few hundred thousand clones; about 83% were counted once. Roughly 7.4% of the sample lies in the top ten.

This specimen comes from a study of Ad26.COV2.S vaccination and SARS-CoV-2 variants (TCRdb year 2021). About the investigation overall: Vaccine-arm donors were drawn from COV1001, a multicentre, randomized, double-blind, placebo-controlled phase I-IIa trial of Ad26.COV2.S in healthy adults. Ad26.COV2.S was administered intramuscularly at a dose of 5x10^10 or 1x10^11 viral particles, either as one shot or as two shots given 56 days apart. Sequencing of the TCRbeta repertoire served to evaluate the specificity and breadth of SARS-CoV-2-reactive T cell receptors following Ad26.COV2.S vaccination. A total of around 32 samples were included in the TCR-sequenced set, comprising roughly 19 Ad26.COV2.S vaccine recipients, 5 placebo recipients and 8 SARS-CoV-2 convalescent individuals. Trial participants were randomized into five groups of five: low-dose or high-dose Ad26.COV2.S given once or twice, or placebo on both occasions. Investigators remained blinded to trial group allocation during experiments and outcome assessment.

Reading the germline V gene (reference sequence) gives CDR1 GTSNPN and CDR2 SVGIG. V is cut by 0 bases and J by 6 bases, and the space between the germline ends is 9 bases. The CDR3, cysteine through phenylalanine, is 13 amino acids long. The only DNA kept is the CDR3, 39 bases in frame from the first base. Study-wide findings and limitations: It was noted by the authors that total T cell responses may have been underestimated by the TCR breadth and depth analyses. After vaccination, substantial breadth of spike-specific CD8+ and CD4+ T cell responses was reported. The study lacked the statistical power to compare responses across vaccine doses or regimens. Comparable non-spike TCR breadth was observed between vaccine and placebo recipients, consistent with only spike being contained in the vaccine. Ad26.COV2.S recipients had higher spike-specific TCR breadth than placebo recipients (P = 0.0014).

The treatment or condition label, as the study defines it: 15 to 20 received Ad26.COV2.S at low or high dose, single or two shots; a few received placebo; per-sample allocation not given. For vaccine and placebo recipients, the sequenced repertoires came from samples collected on day 63 after the first injection. In Cohort 1b, fewer than 30 adults aged 18-55 years were enrolled at a single site in Boston, USA, between 29 July and 7 August 2020. Ad26.COV2.S consisted of a replication-incompetent adenovirus type 26 vector by which a prefusion-stabilized SARS-CoV-2 spike protein from the original Wuhan strain was expressed.

This receptor chain uses TRBV30 and TRBJ1-5; TRBD1 is possibly the D segment (5 matching bases). The sequences come from peripheral blood, collected in a trial of Ad26.COV2.S vaccine versus placebo. The sequence was obtained from a person aged 18-60 years who received the Ad26.COV2.S COVID-19 vaccine or a placebo. In nucleotides, the sequence is TGTGCCTGGAGTGTACTGGGGGGTCAGCCCCAGCATTTT. It translates as CAWSVLGGQPQHF. Supplemented by the reference TRBV30 and TRBJ1-5 proteins around the CDR3, the complete variable domain is SQTIHQWPATLVQPVGSPLSLECTVEGTSNPNLYWYRQAAGRGLQLLFYSVGIGQISSEVPQNLSASRPQDRQFILSSKKLLLSDSGFYLCAWSVLGGQPQHFGDGTRLSIL.